Following are 9 T cell receptor beta chains from one sample sequenced in a study of blood T cell repertoires in COVID-19. Profiled with immunoSEQ multiplex PCR; TCRdb holds only in-frame clones, not every one. This sample has 310,000 or so clones, with around nine tenths found just once. The sample taken for sequencing was peripheral blood. These receptors all come from a man aged 65 to 79 with acute or convalescent COVID-19.

This chain joins TRBV20-1 and TRBJ1-5; perhaps TRBD1 as D (5 bases). The CDR3 runs to 16 residues. Trimming removed 3 bases at V and 5 bases at J, with 20 bases between. Germline loops: CDR1 DFQATT, CDR2 SNEGSKA (reference sequence). The CDR3 DNA sequence: TGCAGTGCTAGTAAGCCCCGGGGACTCGGGGATCAGCCCCAGCATTTT. It translates to CSASKPRGLGDQPQHF.

This clone was picked up a small number of times. The chain links TRBV2 to TRBJ1-2; D possibly corresponds to TRBD1 (6 bases). This CDR3 has 11 residues. In germline, CDR1 is SNHLY, CDR2 FYNNEI. Trimming pared 6 bases from V and 8 bases from J, leaving 10 bases between. CDR3 in DNA: TGTGCCAGCAGCCCACAGGGCGGCTACACCTTC. Protein product: CASSPQGGYTF.

The rearrangement links TRBV7-9 to TRBJ2-1; D possibly corresponds to TRBD2 (5 bases). Germline CDR1 reads SEHNR; CDR2 reads FQNEAQ (reference sequence). The V gene lost 3 bases and the J gene lost 1 base, with 7 bases spanning the gap. This CDR3 has 14 residues. The CDR3 DNA follows: TGTGCCAGCAGCTTCGGCGGGTCCTACAATGAGCAGTTCTTC. Amino acids: CASSFGGSYNEQFF. Complete variable domain (other parts from reference TRBV7-9 and TRBJ2-1): DTGVSQNPRHKITKRGQNVTFRCDPISEHNRLYWYRQTLGQGPEFLTYFQNEAQLEKSRLLSDRFSAERPKGSFSTLEIQRTEQGDSAMYLCASSFGGSYNEQFFGPGTRLTVL.

The chain couples TRBV7-9 to TRBJ2-5; 10 nucleotides line up with TRBD2. Germline values: CDR1 SEHNR, CDR2 FQNEAQ (reference sequence). V shed 5 bases and J 4 bases; nucleotides not matched to a gene: 7. The length of the CDR3 is 15 residues. The CDR3 nucleotides are TGTGCCAGCAGCAAACCTAGCGGGGGAAGAGAGACCCAGTACTTC. It yields the protein CASSKPSGGRETQYF.

V usage is TRBV18 and J usage is TRBJ1-1, with 8 nucleotides matching TRBD1. The V segment lost 3 bases and the J segment 6 bases; nucleotides outside the gene matches: 12. The CDR3 is made up of 16 amino acids. Per the germline V gene, CDR1 is KGHSH and CDR2 is LQKENI. CDR3 sequence reads: CASSPEQGAFGAEAFF. DNA for the CDR3: TGTGCCAGCTCACCGGAGCAGGGGGCGTTTGGCGCTGAAGCTTTCTTT.

The chain joins TRBV6-5 to TRBJ2-5, with D unresolved. The CDR3 is 14 amino acids. The germline CDR1 and CDR2 sequences are MNHEY and SVGAGI. V lost 2 bases to trimming and J lost 4 bases, with 11 bases between them. The CDR3 spells CASSYDPARETQYF. The CDR3 coding sequence is TGTGCCAGCAGTTACGATCCGGCTAGAGAGACCCAGTACTTC.

The chain combines TRBV7-9 with TRBJ2-2; 8 positions match TRBD1. J was trimmed by 3 bases and V by 5 bases; bases with no gene match: 5. The germline CDR1 and CDR2 sequences are SEHNR and FQNEAQ (reference sequence). This CDR3 has 15 amino acids. The CDR3 loop reads CASSPPGQDTGELFF. Here the CDR3 DNA reads TGTGCCAGCAGCCCCCCGGGACAGGACACCGGGGAGCTGTTTTTT. Full variable domain (outside the CDR3, taken from reference TRBV7-9 and TRBJ2-2): DTGVSQNPRHKITKRGQNVTFRCDPISEHNRLYWYRQTLGQGPEFLTYFQNEAQLEKSRLLSDRFSAERPKGSFSTLEIQRTEQGDSAMYLCASSPPGQDTGELFFGEGSRLTVL.

This clone was observed a few times. This sequence joins TRBV7-9 and TRBJ2-3; TRBD1 might be the D (7 bases). The CDR3 length is 16 residues. CDR1 and CDR2 (germline): SEHNR, FQNEAQ (reference sequence). V dropped 3 bases and J dropped 7 bases, with 20 bases sitting between them. CDR3 nucleotides: TGTGCCAGCAGCTTGATCCGGCTAGCAGGGGGGAATACGCAGTATTTT. This codes for CASSLIRLAGGNTQYF. Complete variable domain (other parts from reference TRBV7-9 and TRBJ2-3): DTGVSQNPRHKITKRGQNVTFRCDPISEHNRLYWYRQTLGQGPEFLTYFQNEAQLEKSRLLSDRFSAERPKGSFSTLEIQRTEQGDSAMYLCASSLIRLAGGNTQYFGPGTRLTVL.

This sequence joins TRBV28 and TRBJ2-4; D is perhaps TRBD1 (5 bases). V was trimmed by 6 bases and J by 3 bases, leaving 24 bases between them. This CDR3 spans 18 amino acids. Germline V gene lookup returns CDR1 MDHEN and CDR2 SYDVKM. CDR3 sequence (DNA): TGTGCCAGCAGGGGTTCCGGGTGGGGCGAGTTGGGCAAAAACATTCAGTACTTC. It yields the protein CASRGSGWGELGKNIQYF.